Here is one T cell receptor beta chain with its context. Germline V lookup: CDR1 MDHEN, CDR2 SYDVKM. CDR3 length equals 16 residues. This record belongs to a study of monozygotic twins with inflammatory bowel disease. Reanalyzing the 5' RACE reads, TCRdb keeps one entry per CDR3 protein, without DNA. The sample table includes roughly 320,000 distinct CDR3 sequences. This chain joins TRBV28 and TRBJ2-5; TCRdb's D gene call, TRBD2, goes unchecked for lack of DNA. Material: blood. The source is a human donor with ulcerative colitis or Crohn's disease, or a healthy co-twin of an affected twin (not recorded which). The CDR3 spells CASSLHLAGMGETQYF.